This TCR beta chain appears in the sequencing data of a study of blood T cells in healthy people across ages. Study-level results: A strong correlation was found between TCR beta diversity and the percentage of naive T cells. Diversity was estimated from one million T cells, and these estimates were considered underestimates.

In regard to this clonotype: Antigen unknown.

Looked up from germline, CDR1 is KGHSH and CDR2 is LQKENI. The V and J ends lost 2 bases and 4 bases respectively, with 17 bases between them. The CDR3 is made up of 16 amino acids. Together with a sample-barcoded 5' primer, a J-beta primer mix was included in a second PCR lasting about 7 to 12 cycles. Unique molecular identifiers of 12 random nucleotides labeled each cDNA. Sequencing of every sample gave 3 million or more CDR3-containing paired-end reads. TCRdb fed the 5' RACE reads into MiXCR, producing one record per CDR3 protein. This sample has about 800,000 distinct CDR3 sequences, with more than 20% found just once. These data were likewise used in another study, on T cells of mothers and their children.

The origin of this receptor is a boy between 10 and 17 years old in good health. The genes are TRBV18 and TRBJ1-1; a possible D gene is TRBD1 (5 bases). The sequencing input was blood. CDR3 nucleotides: TGTGCCAGCTCACCAAGAGGGTCAGGGATGGGCACTGAAGCTTTCTTT. Translation: CASSPRGSGMGTEAFF.